Below, 20 T cell receptor beta chains from the same sample are listed, as sequenced in a study of shared clonotypes between healthy human individuals. Assay: immunoSEQ multiplex PCR; the TCRdb copy retains only in-frame clones and omits some. The table has roughly 1,000,000 clones, approximately 80% seen once. The sequencing input was memory CD4+ T cells from PBMCs. The subset was: CD45RA-negative fraction. These receptors came from a man aged 18-30 years in good health. Some clones in this sample may be carry-over from other donors' samples.

The chain combines TRBV19 with TRBJ2-1, with TRBD2 matching over 16 bases. The CDR3 loop spans 18 amino acids. The germline V gene has CDR1 LNHDA and CDR2 SQIVND (reference sequence). V trimming: 0 bases; J trimming: 9 bases; junction bases outside the gene matches: 8. CDR3 sequence reads: CASSIESPGLAGGTEQFF. CDR3 bases: TGTGCCAGTAGTATAGAGTCCCCGGGACTAGCGGGAGGGACTGAGCAGTTCTTC.

This clone was found once. This chain uses TRBV29-1 with TRBJ2-4; 7 bases fit TRBD1. CDR3 length: 15 residues. V lost 4 bases, J lost 1 base, and 7 bases stayed unmatched. CDR1 is SQVTM, CDR2 ANQGSEA, per germline. The DNA for the CDR3 is TGCAGCGTTGGAGAGACAGGGTTCGCCAAAAACATTCAGTACTTC. Translated: CSVGETGFAKNIQYF.

The genes are TRBV5-6 and TRBJ2-7; D is tentatively TRBD1 or TRBD2 (6 bases each). The V gene's germline CDR1 is SGHDT and CDR2 YYEEEE. The V end lost 2 bases, the J end lost 5 bases, and 17 bases lay between the germline ends. The CDR3 contains 15 residues. The CDR3 DNA is TGTGCCAGCAGCTTAATCTTACGGGGGCACAACGAGCAGTACTTC. Protein sequence: CASSLILRGHNEQYF.

This chain connects TRBV25-1 to TRBJ2-5, with TRBD2 identical over 10 bases. The CDR3 runs 15 residues. Germline values: CDR1 MGHDK, CDR2 SYGVNS. The V segment lost 4 bases and the J segment 4 bases; nucleotides outside the gene matches: 6. The CDR3 loop is CASSASGLARETQYF. CDR3 coding DNA: TGTGCCAGCAGTGCCTCGGGACTAGCGCGAGAGACCCAGTACTTC.

Only one count was recorded for this clone. The gene calls are TRBV6-5 and TRBJ2-3; D possibly corresponds to TRBD1 (5 bases). The CDR3 runs to 16 residues. Germline CDR1 is MNHEY and CDR2 is SVGAGI. The V end lost 0 bases, the J end lost 7 bases, and 17 bases lay between the germline ends. CDR3 residues: CASSYSPDMGLNTQYF. The CDR3 bases are TGTGCCAGCAGTTACTCGCCGGATATGGGGCTCAATACGCAGTATTTT.

The rearrangement links TRBV7-7 to TRBJ2-7; TRBD1 aligns across 11 bases. Germline V gives CDR1 SSHAT, CDR2 FNYEAQ (reference sequence). The CDR3 sequence is 15 residues long. Unmatched junction bases numbered 9, after V lost 5 bases and J lost 6 bases. In nucleotides, the CDR3 is TGTGCCAGCAGCCCTGGGACAGGGGGTTCGGTCGAGCAGTACTTC. Its translation: CASSPGTGGSVEQYF. Complete variable domain (other parts from reference TRBV7-7 and TRBJ2-7): GAGVSQSPRYKVTKRGQDVTLRCDPISSHATLYWYQQALGQGPEFLTYFNYEAQPDKSGLPSDRFSAERPEGSISTLTIQRTEQRDSAMYRCASSPGTGGSVEQYFGPGTRLTVT.

V and J are TRBV5-1 and TRBJ1-1, with a tentative D call TRBD1 (5 bases). With 4 bases removed from V and 7 bases from J, the gap between germline ends came to 17 bases. CDR1 is SGHRS and CDR2 is YFSETQ in the germline V gene. The CDR3 sequence is 14 residues long. The CDR3 nucleotides read TGCGCCAGCAGCCACGGGACGGGAGAAGGTGAAGCTTTCTTT. This gives the protein CASSHGTGEGEAFF.

This clone occurred many times. The chain joins TRBV5-4 to TRBJ2-3, with 10 nucleotides matching TRBD2. V lost 4 bases to trimming and J lost 2 bases; unmatched junction nucleotides: 7. Germline V CDR1 and CDR2: SGHNT, YYREEE (reference sequence). This CDR3 is 16 amino acids long. The CDR3 DNA sequence: TGTGCCAGCAGCATCGGACTAGCGGAGAACACAGATACGCAGTATTTT. It yields the protein CASSIGLAENTDTQYF.

V and J are TRBV4-3 and TRBJ1-2; D is uncertain. Per germline, CDR1 LGHNA and CDR2 YSLEER. The CDR3 loop spans 17 amino acids. The V and J ends lost 3 bases and 1 base respectively, with 18 bases between them. The CDR3 nucleotides are TGCGCCAGCAGCCACCATATCGTCAGTGAACTTAACTATGGCTACACCTTC. Residues: CASSHHIVSELNYGYTF.

J is TRBJ1-2 and V is TRBV4-3; D possibly corresponds to TRBD1 (6 bases). The germline CDR1 and CDR2 sequences are LGHNA and YSLEER. V lost 0 bases, J lost 3 bases, and 11 bases lay in between. There are 15 residues in the CDR3. CDR3 DNA: TGCGCCAGCAGCCAAGAAGGGGGTAGGGACTATGGCTACACCTTC. It specifies CASSQEGGRDYGYTF.

Note on this clone: The junction differs from germline at one of its ends, possibly a read error. The genes are TRBV11-1 and TRBJ2-1, with D uncertain. The CDR3 totals 13 residues. Germline V gene sequence: CDR1 SGHAT, CDR2 FQDESV (reference sequence). CDR3 sequence (DNA): TGTGCCAGCAGTTTAGTGGGTCGGGTAGAGCAGTTCTTC. The encoded protein is CASSLVGRVEQFF.

The chain carries TRBV5-1 and TRBJ1-5, with a tentative D call TRBD1 (5 bases). The CDR3 loop spans 15 amino acids. The V gene's germline CDR1 is SGHRS and CDR2 YFSETQ. V shed 3 bases and J shed 11 bases, with 21 bases lying between them. CDR3 region: CASSSLGDGRDSQHF. DNA for the CDR3: TGCGCCAGCAGCTCACTAGGGGACGGGCGAGACTCCCAGCATTTT.

This chain links TRBV18 with TRBJ2-2; perhaps TRBD1 as D (6 bases). This CDR3 is built from 14 residues. The ends were cut back, 4 bases at V and 3 bases at J, with 9 bases in the middle. Germline lookup yields CDR1 KGHSH and CDR2 LQKENI. CDR3 DNA sequence: TGTGCCAGCTCACTTTACAGGGACACCGGGGAGCTGTTTTTT. Its protein is CASSLYRDTGELFF.

The chain couples TRBV5-4 to TRBJ2-1, with D perhaps TRBD1 (6 bases). The germline V gene encodes CDR1 SGHNT and CDR2 YYREEE (reference sequence). CDR3 length: 15 residues. V lost 0 bases to trimming and J lost 6 bases, with 13 bases between them. DNA for the CDR3: TGTGCCAGCAGCTTGGCCGGCCAGGGGTTCAATGAGCAGTTCTTC. This gives the protein CASSLAGQGFNEQFF. The whole variable domain, remainder taken from reference TRBV5-4 and TRBJ2-1, is ETGVTQSPTHLIKTRGQQVTLRCSSQSGHNTVSWYQQALGQGPQFIFQYYREEENGRGNFPPRFSGLQFPNYSSELNVNALELDDSALYLCASSLAGQGFNEQFFGPGTRLTVL.

The gene calls are TRBV19 and TRBJ2-2; a possible D gene is TRBD2 (5 bases). Trimming took off 4 bases at V and 6 bases at J, with 18 bases between the two ends. Germline values: CDR1 LNHDA, CDR2 SQIVND (reference sequence). The CDR3 runs to 16 residues. CDR3 in amino acids: CASSTPGRNYAGELFF. The CDR3 region has the DNA TGTGCCAGTAGTACCCCGGGGAGAAATTACGCCGGGGAGCTGTTTTTT.

This chain joins TRBV29-1 and TRBJ2-7; D not resolved. V lost 1 base and J lost 3, with 7 bases in between. The length of the CDR3 is 12 residues. Per germline, CDR1 SQVTM and CDR2 ANQGSEA. The CDR3 nucleotides read TGCAGCGTTGAAGTGGCCTACTACGAGCAGTACTTC. Translation gives CSVEVAYYEQYF.

The gene calls are TRBV28 and TRBJ1-6; D gene uncertain. CDR3 size: 15 residues. Germline V gene lookup returns CDR1 MDHEN and CDR2 SYDVKM. Trimming cost V 5 bases and J 7 bases, with 15 bases left between them. The CDR3 region is CASSPLRLGNSPLHF. Here the CDR3 DNA reads TGTGCCAGCAGTCCACTCCGTCTCGGAAATTCACCCCTCCACTTT. The full variable domain, its missing parts supplied by reference TRBV28 and TRBJ1-6, is DVKVTQSSRYLVKRTGEKVFLECVQDMDHENMFWYRQDPGLGLRLIYFSYDVKMKEKGDIPEGYSVSREKKERFSLILESASTNQTSMYLCASSPLRLGNSPLHFGNGTRLTVT.

The CDR3 region has the DNA TGTGCCACATTAGCGGGAGGGTGGTCCGGGGAGCTGTTTTTT. Its translation is CATLAGGWSGELFF. This rearrangement joins TRBV7-2 to TRBJ2-2; 11 bases are a match to TRBD2. The germline V gene has CDR1 SGHTA and CDR2 FQGNSA. This CDR3 is built from 14 residues. Trimming removed 10 bases from V and 6 bases from J; junction bases left unmatched: 7.

The chain is built from TRBV5-4 and TRBJ1-4; TRBD1 might be the D (6 bases). Trimming took off 4 bases at V and 4 bases at J, with 14 bases between the two ends. Germline values: CDR1 SGHNT, CDR2 YYREEE (reference sequence). The CDR3 runs 15 residues. The DNA for the CDR3 is TGTGCCAGCAGCCAACCGGGCAGGGGTAATGAAAAACTGTTTTTT. Translated, it gives CASSQPGRGNEKLFF.

The rearrangement uses TRBV11-3 and TRBJ2-7, with D possibly matching TRBD2 (6 bases). The CDR3 totals 14 residues. Trimming removed 3 bases from V and 3 bases from J, with 12 bases in between. CDR1 and CDR2 (germline): SGHNT, YENEEA. CDR3 in amino acids: CASSLGGTGYEQYF. The CDR3 region has the DNA TGTGCCAGCAGCTTGGGCGGGACGGGCTACGAGCAGTACTTC.